These 9 T cell receptor beta chains came from one sample sequenced in a study of post-analysis software for immune sequencing data. Study-level results: About five TRBV segments were more frequent in patients than controls; TRBV5-6, TRBV5-1 and TRBV20-1 belonged to this group.

The antigens of these receptors remain unknown. The TCR beta cDNA libraries carried unique molecular identifiers. Via MiXCR, TCRdb re-called the PCR reads, giving one row per CDR3 protein. The profile shows hundreds of thousands of distinct CDR3 sequences, 30% of them singletons. Source material: blood. The source is a girl aged 5-17 years with multiple sclerosis.

The rearrangement joins TRBV5-6 to TRBJ2-3; no clear D. CDR1 SGHDT and CDR2 YYEEEE come from the germline V gene. The CDR3 spans 13 residues. The V end was cut by 2 bases, the J end by 3 bases, with 7 bases between. The CDR3 DNA reads TGTGCCAGCAGCTTAATTGAGACAGATACGCAGTATTTT. Protein sequence: CASSLIETDTQYF.

The chain carries TRBV14 and TRBJ2-4; 8 positions agree with TRBD2. The CDR3 contains 13 residues. From germline, CDR1 is SGHDN and CDR2 FVKESK. V lost 4 bases, J lost 11 bases, and 7 bases stayed unmatched. CDR3: CASSPSGGRLQYF. CDR3 DNA: TGTGCCAGCAGCCCGTCTGGCGGGAGGCTTCAGTACTTC.

This clonotype was seen repeatedly, ten times or more. The chain has TRBV28 and TRBJ2-7; D remains unclear. Trimming shortened V by 1 base and J by 4 bases, and 8 bases separated the two germline ends. The germline V gene encodes CDR1 MDHEN and CDR2 SYDVKM. The CDR3 is 13 residues long. The CDR3 nucleotides read TGTGCCAGCAGTTTATCAAGTCCTTACGAGCAGTACTTC. Its translation: CASSLSSPYEQYF.

The genes are TRBV6-6 and TRBJ2-5; D gene ambiguous. V was trimmed by 4 bases and J by 1 base, leaving 13 bases between them. Germline-derived CDR1 and CDR2 are MNHNY and SVGAGI (reference sequence). This CDR3 spans 15 amino acids. DNA for the CDR3: TGTGCCAGCAGTTCTTCTCGACCGTCCCAAGAGACCCAGTACTTC. It yields the protein CASSSSRPSQETQYF.

This clonotype showed up just a few times. The chain combines TRBV10-3 with TRBJ2-3, with D possibly TRBD1 on 6 matching bases. This CDR3 region has 17 residues. CDR1 is ENHRY and CDR2 is SYGVKD in the germline V gene. The germline V and J ends were trimmed by 4 bases and 2 bases, with 19 bases remaining between them. CDR3 bases: TGTGCCATCAGTGGGAAGACAGGCCGCTCCCACACAGATACGCAGTATTTT. Translating gives CAISGKTGRSHTDTQYF.

The genes are TRBV29-1 and TRBJ2-4; no clear D gene. CDR3 length: 14 residues. V lost 4 bases and J 13 bases, leaving 23 bases between the germline ends. Germline CDR1 and CDR2: SQVTM and ANQGSEA. The CDR3 spells CSVGASDFAAEQYF. As DNA, the CDR3 is TGCAGCGTTGGGGCATCAGATTTCGCGGCGGAGCAGTACTTC.

This chain uses TRBV28 with TRBJ1-5, with 8 nucleotides matching TRBD1. V lost 5 bases to trimming and J lost 4 bases; unmatched junction nucleotides: 7. Looked up from germline, CDR1 is MDHEN and CDR2 is SYDVKM. CDR3 length: 15 amino acids. The CDR3 spells CASSPQTGANQPQHF. The CDR3 DNA reads TGTGCCAGCAGTCCTCAGACAGGGGCAAATCAGCCCCAGCATTTT.

This clonotype turned up a few times. V and J are TRBV5-6 and TRBJ1-2; 8 bases are shared with TRBD1. Looked up from germline, CDR1 is SGHDT and CDR2 is YYEEEE. With 0 bases clipped from V and 3 bases from J, the junction kept 1 base outside the gene matches. The CDR3 sequence is 14 residues long. CDR3 protein: CASSLVQGDYGYTF. The CDR3 coding sequence is TGTGCCAGCAGCTTGGTACAGGGGGACTATGGCTACACCTTC.

J is TRBJ2-3 and V is TRBV13; D assignment may be TRBD1 or TRBD2 (6 bases each). This CDR3 has 13 amino acids. V lost 8 bases to trimming and J lost 6 bases, with 15 bases between them. Germline loops: CDR1 PRHDT, CDR2 FYEKMQ (reference sequence). In nucleotides, the CDR3 is TGTGCCAGCCGTTCTCGGAGGGGGGATACGCAGTATTTT. Translating gives CASRSRRGDTQYF.